The T cell receptor (beta chain) described here comes from a study of fetal regulatory T cell absence and autoimmunity. Data came from immunoSEQ multiplex PCR; TCRdb stores just in-frame clones and leaves some out. The table includes some 46,000 clones, just under 85% detected once. The length of the CDR3 is 13 residues. V dropped 2 bases and J dropped 4 bases, with 5 bases sitting between them. Germline V gene sequence: CDR1 LNHDA, CDR2 SQIVND (reference sequence). The sequencing input was cord blood. This sequence originates from a newborn boy with IPEX syndrome. This chain links TRBV19 with TRBJ1-4; unclear D gene. The CDR3 nucleotides are TGTGCCAGTAGTATAAGGGATAATGAAAAACTGTTTTTT. Encoded protein: CASSIRDNEKLFF.